This T cell receptor beta chain was identified in a study of blood T cells in healthy people across ages. General observations from the study: CMV status of donors was unknown, possibly confounding expanded clonotype changes.

The authors ran a second PCR of about 7 to 11 cycles using a sample-barcoded 5' primer and a J-beta primer mix. Each CDR3 protein is one row after TCRdb ran MiXCR on the 5' RACE reads. The repertoire holds about 970,000 distinct CDR3 sequences, just over 50% seen once, with 20% to 25% in the top ten. This clonotype was seen only a few times. The antigen is not known. Germline loops: CDR1 SGHAT, CDR2 FQNNGV. The length of the CDR3 is 12 residues. V was clipped by 5 bases and J by 5 bases, with 10 bases between them. V and J are TRBV11-2 and TRBJ2-7; D gene uncertain. The source of this sequence is a woman in her sixties in good health. The sample was blood. The CDR3 DNA reads TGTGCCAGCAGCCACCCCAGAGACGAGCAGTACTTC. Translated, it gives CASSHPRDEQYF.